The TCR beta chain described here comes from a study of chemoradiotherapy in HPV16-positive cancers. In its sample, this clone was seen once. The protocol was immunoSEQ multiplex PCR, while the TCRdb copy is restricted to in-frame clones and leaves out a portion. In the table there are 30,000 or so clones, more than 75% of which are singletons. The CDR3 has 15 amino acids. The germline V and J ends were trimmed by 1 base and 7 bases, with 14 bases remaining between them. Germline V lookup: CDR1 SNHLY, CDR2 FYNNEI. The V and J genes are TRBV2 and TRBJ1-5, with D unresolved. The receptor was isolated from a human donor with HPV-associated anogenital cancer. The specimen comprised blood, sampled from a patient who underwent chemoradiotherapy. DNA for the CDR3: TGTGCCAGCAGTGAAGACAGCCCCGAGTGGCAGCCCCAGCATTTT. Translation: CASSEDSPEWQPQHF.